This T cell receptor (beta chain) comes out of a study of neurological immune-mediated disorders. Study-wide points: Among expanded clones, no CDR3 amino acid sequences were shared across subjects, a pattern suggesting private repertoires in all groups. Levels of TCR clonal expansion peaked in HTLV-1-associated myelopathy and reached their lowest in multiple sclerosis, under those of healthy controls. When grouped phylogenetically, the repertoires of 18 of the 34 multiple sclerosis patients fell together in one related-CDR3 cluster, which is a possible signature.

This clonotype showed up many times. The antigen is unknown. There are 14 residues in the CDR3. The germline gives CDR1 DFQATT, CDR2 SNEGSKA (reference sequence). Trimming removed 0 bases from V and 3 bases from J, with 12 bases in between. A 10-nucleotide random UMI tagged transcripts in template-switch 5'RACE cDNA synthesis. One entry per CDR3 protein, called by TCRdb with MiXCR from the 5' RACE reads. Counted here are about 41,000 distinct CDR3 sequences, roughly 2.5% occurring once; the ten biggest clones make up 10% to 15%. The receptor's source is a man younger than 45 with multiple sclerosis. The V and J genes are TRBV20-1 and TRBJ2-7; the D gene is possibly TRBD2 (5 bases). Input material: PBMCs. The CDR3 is CSARDEKRSYEQYF. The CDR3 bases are TGCAGTGCTAGAGATGAGAAGCGGAGCTACGAGCAGTACTTC.